Below, one T cell receptor (beta chain) is given with its context. The sample originates from a study of blood T cell repertoires in COVID-19. The CDR3 totals 14 residues. With 7 bases removed from V and 6 bases from J, the gap between germline ends came to 16 bases. CDR1 and CDR2 from the germline V gene are ENHRY and SYGVKD. Profiled with immunoSEQ multiplex PCR; TCRdb holds only in-frame clones, not every one. The data contain over 250,000 clones, 80% to 90% of them singletons. The origin of this receptor is a woman under 30 who had recovered from COVID-19. The rearrangement uses TRBV10-3 and TRBJ2-1; D is possibly TRBD2 (6 bases). The specimen sequenced was PBMCs or T cells enriched from blood (not recorded which). CDR3 loop: CAITGTGTVNEQFF. CDR3 coding DNA: TGTGCCATCACCGGGACCGGGACTGTCAATGAGCAGTTCTTC.